This T cell receptor beta chain was obtained from a study of cytomegalovirus exposure and HLA in healthy donors. Study-wide context: Around 85 million unique TCRs from HLA-typed donors were held in an early data release.

General study findings and limits: Later analysis identified a missense DCLRE1C variant that was linked to TCR beta V- and J-gene trimming. The authors confirmed in vitro that a few CMV-associated chains were specific for CMV antigens.

Comment on this clone: The antigen is not known.

Researchers ran the PCR with 60 Vbeta and 13 Jbeta primers. Sequencing was performed with immunoSEQ multiplex PCR; in TCRdb, only in-frame clones are kept and a portion is missing. The sample shows about 150,000 clones, roughly two thirds of them seen only once. Germline V gene lookup returns CDR1 SGHTA and CDR2 FQGNSA. V shed 3 bases and J shed 6 bases, with 12 bases lying between them. The CDR3 covers 13 residues. This TCR derives from a woman aged 18-29 years in good health and CMV-seropositive. Sequenced input: PBMCs. The gene calls are TRBV7-2 and TRBJ2-7; D is uncertain. DNA of the CDR3: TGTGCCAGCAGCTTTGTACTCCCTGGCGAGCAGTACTTC. The encoded protein is CASSFVLPGEQYF.